This T cell receptor beta chain stems from a study of OX40 agonist ivuxolimab in advanced cancers. About the study: Three dose-escalation patients had partial responses: one with hepatocellular carcinoma and two with cutaneous melanoma.

V gave up 8 bases and J gave up 2 bases, with 17 bases separating them. There are 15 residues in the CDR3. From germline, CDR1 is MGHDK and CDR2 SYGVNS. Assay: immunoSEQ multiplex PCR; the TCRdb copy retains only in-frame clones and omits some. Here the sample spans about 90,000 clones, 91% being singletons. This specimen consisted of CD4+ or CD8+ T cells sorted from blood, obtained in a trial of the OX40 agonist ivuxolimab. The chain carries TRBV25-1 and TRBJ2-3; no definite D call. The clonotype comes from an adult with an advanced solid tumor such as melanoma, head and neck, liver or kidney cancer. The CDR3 protein is CASSRSRALTDTQYF. The CDR3 DNA reads TGTGCCAGCTCTCGGTCCCGGGCGCTCACAGATACGCAGTATTTT.